A selection of T cell receptor beta chains follows, all from one sample in a study of T cell responses to AZD1222 COVID-19 vaccine. The table came from immunoSEQ multiplex PCR; TCRdb's copy has only in-frame clones and leaves some out. The data contain some 110,000 clones, roughly 82% of them singletons. Sequencing was performed on peripheral blood, taken on day 0 of AZD1222 vaccination. The source is an adult in good health. The CDR3 runs from the conserved cysteine through the conserved F or W. D genes are given only for firm matches. Size values are once, few and many counts, or a class for expanded clones, and some rows have none.

size	D	V	J	DNA	CDR3
-	-	TRBV7-2	TRBJ2-7	TGTGCCAGCAGCTTAGGCCCAAGGTCGCTCTACGAGCAGTACTTC	CASSLGPRSLYEQYF
-	-	TRBV19	TRBJ2-7	TGTGCCAGCCGAGAACAGGACACGAACTCCTACGAGCAGTACTTC	CASREQDTNSYEQYF
-	-	TRBV5-4	TRBJ1-1	TGTGCCAGCAGCTTGGGCACCCTGAGCACTGAAGCTTTCTTT	CASSLGTLSTEAFF
-	TRBD1	TRBV6-2/TRBV6-3	TRBJ1-1	TGTGCCAGCAGTTATTCTCTCGGACAGGTGAACACTGAAGCTTTCTTT	CASSYSLGQVNTEAFF
-	TRBD2	TRBV27	TRBJ2-3	TGTGCCAGCAGACTAGCGGGGGACACAGATACGCAGTATTTT	CASRLAGDTDTQYF
-	-	TRBV20-1	TRBJ1-1	TGCAGTGCTAGTACAAACATGAACACTGAAGCTTTCTTT	CSASTNMNTEAFF
-	TRBD2	TRBV11-3	TRBJ2-3	TGTGCCAGCAGCTTAGTTTTTAGTGCGGGGGGGCTCTCAGATACGCAGTATTTT	CASSLVFSAGGLSDTQYF
-	-	TRBV2	TRBJ1-1	TGTGCCAGCAGTGAAGAAGGGGGAGGCACTGAAGCTTTCTTT	CASSEEGGGTEAFF
-	-	TRBV3-1/TRBV3-2	TRBJ2-2	TGTGCCAGCAGCCGAGGACAGAGCGGCGGGGAGCTGTTTTTT	CASSRGQSGGELFF
-	-	TRBV5-1	TRBJ1-1	TGCGCCAGCAGCTTAGAGGGACTGAAAGAAGCTTTCTTT	CASSLEGLKEAFF
once	-	TRBV5-6	TRBJ2-7	TGTGCCAGCAGCTTGGGGACCTACGAGCAGTACTTC	CASSLGTYEQYF
-	-	TRBV20-1	TRBJ2-2	TGCAGTGCTAGTCGGACGGAAACCGGGGAGCTGTTTTTT	CSASRTETGELFF
-	-	TRBV24-1	TRBJ2-1	TGTGCCACCAGTGATTTCATGCAGGGCTCCTACAATGAGCAGTTCTTC	CATSDFMQGSYNEQFF
-	-	TRBV6-5	TRBJ2-1	TGTGCCAGCAGTTATCGGGGACTGTCCTACAATGAGCAGTTCTTC	CASSYRGLSYNEQFF
-	-	TRBV5-4	TRBJ1-5	TGTGCCAGCAGCTTTGAGGGTCAGCCCCAGCATTTT	CASSFEGQPQHF
-	-	TRBV6-1	TRBJ2-7	TGTGCCAGCAGTGAAGCGTATGGGGACTACGAGCAGTACTTC	CASSEAYGDYEQYF
-	TRBD1	TRBV27	TRBJ2-1	TGTGCCAGCAGTTTTTTGGGTAGAAGGGGGCTCAATGAGCAGTTCTTC	CASSFLGRRGLNEQFF
-	-	TRBV4-3	TRBJ1-4	TGCGCCAGCAGCCAAGATGGGTATAGTAGGAATGAAAAACTGTTTTTT	CASSQDGYSRNEKLFF